These T cell receptor beta chains were read from a single sample in a study of tumor-infiltrating lymphocytes in primary liver carcinoma. TCRdb fed the multiplex PCR reads into MiXCR, producing one record per CDR3 protein. This sample has tens of thousands of distinct CDR3 sequences, with roughly 80% found just once. Sequenced sample: liver tumor tissue from sampling region 5. The receptors here all came from a man between 40 and 49 years old with primary liver carcinoma and hepatitis B virus infection. Each CDR3 is given with its conserved first and last residue. The D gene is left open where the match is weak. Clone size is shown for a subset of rows, as once, few, many or a class of expanded clone.

j_gene,v_gene,d_gene,abundance,CDR3aa,CDR3nt
TRBJ2-3,TRBV6-5,NA,NA,CASSSPPLIGGTVTQYF,TGTGCCAGCAGTTCACCCCCCCTAATCGGGGGGACAGTTACGCAGTATTTT
TRBJ2-5,TRBV11-2,TRBD2,NA,CASSLRLAGDSSETHYF,TGTGCCAGCAGCTTAAGACTAGCGGGTGACTCCAGTGAGACCCACTACTTC
TRBJ1-2,TRBV4-3,NA,NA,CASSQGTRRDYTF,TGCGCCAGCAGCCAAGGGACGCGCCGTGACTACACCTTC
TRBJ2-1,TRBV5-1,NA,many,CASSLSGGYNEQFF,TGCGCCAGCAGCTTAAGTGGCGGATACAATGAGCAGTTCTTC
TRBJ1-2,TRBV6-2/TRBV6-3,NA,NA,CASSRDGTINGYAF,TGCGCCAGCAGTCGTGACGGAACTATTAATGGCTACGCCTTC
TRBJ1-6,TRBV28,NA,NA,CASSLQFNLPLHF,TGTGCCAGCAGTTTACAGTTTAATTTACCCCTCCACTTT
TRBJ2-1,TRBV5-1,NA,once,CAISLARVNEQFF,TGCGCCATCAGCTTAGCAAGGGTCAATGAGCAGTTCTTC
TRBJ2-7,TRBV4-2,NA,NA,CASSQDKGGGYEQYF,TGTGCAAGCAGCCAAGATAAGGGGGGCGGCTACGAGCAGTATTTC
TRBJ2-5,TRBV24-1,TRBD1,many,CATSAGKRQGGRETQYF,TGTGCCACCAGTGCGGGCAAAAGACAAGGGGGCAGGGAGACCCAGTACTTC
TRBJ1-5,TRBV10-3,NA,NA,CAIINTGYNRPQHF,TGTGCCATCATCAACACAGGGTATAATCGGCCCCAGCATTTT
TRBJ1-1,TRBV2,NA,many,CASSRADTEAFF,TGTGCCAGCAGCAGGGCCGACACTGAAGCTTTCTTT
TRBJ2-5,TRBV5-5,NA,NA,CASTLSTETQYF,TGTGCCAGCACCTTGAGTACAGAGACCCAGTATTTC
TRBJ2-3,TRBV2,NA,few,CASSEGPPTDAQYF,TGTGCCAGCAGTGAAGGGCCTCCCACAGATGCGCAGTATTTT
TRBJ1-6,TRBV10-2,NA,NA,CASSESTANSALHF,TGCGCCAGCAGTGAGTCCACGGCTAATTCAGCCCTCCACTTT
TRBJ2-1,TRBV6-2/TRBV6-3,NA,NA,CASSPPGRGSYNEQFF,TGTGCCAGCAGTCCGCCGGGACGGGGCTCCTACAACGAGCAGTTCTTC
TRBJ2-3,TRBV11-1,NA,NA,CACSSGGSSVGARTGTQYF,TGTGCCTGCAGCTCTGGGGGAAGCTCTGTTGGGGCCCGCACAGGTACGCAGTATTTT
TRBJ2-3,TRBV5-4,NA,NA,CAGTTFVASTDTQYF,TGTGCCGGCACCACCTTCGTAGCTTCCACAGATACGCAGTATTTT
TRBJ2-7,TRBV6-1,NA,NA,CASSTGMGPYEQYF,TGTGCCAGCAGCACCGGGATGGGGCCCTACGAGCAATACTTC
TRBJ2-1,TRBV2,NA,NA,CASNEAGGLPYNEQFF,TGTGCCAGCAATGAAGCAGGCGGGTTGCCCTACAATGAGCAGTTCTTC
TRBJ2-3,TRBV12-3/TRBV12-4,NA,NA,CASRLDSSESTDTQYF,TGTGCCAGCCGTTTAGATTCCAGCGAGAGCACAGATACGCAGTATTTT
TRBJ1-4,TRBV14,NA,NA,CTSTYYFEGKLFF,TGTACCAGCACCTACTACTTCGAAGGAAAACTGTTTTTT
TRBJ2-5,TRBV4-3,NA,many,CASSQGEGRELETQYF,TGCGCCAGCAGCCAAGGCGAGGGGCGGGAACTAGAGACCCAGTACTTC
TRBJ2-3,TRBV12-3/TRBV12-4,TRBD2,NA,CASSSLTSGRSIDTQYF,TGTGCCAGCAGTTCCCTAACTAGCGGGAGAAGTATAGATACGCAGTATTTT
TRBJ1-3,TRBV18,NA,few,CASSHGDSGNTIYF,TGTGCCAGCTCACACGGGGACTCTGGAAACACCATATATTTT
TRBJ2-5,TRBV12-3/TRBV12-4,NA,NA,CASSGGRSEETQYF,TGTGCCAGCAGCGGCGGACGGAGCGAAGAGACCCAGTACTTC
TRBJ2-2,TRBV11-2,NA,many,CAGSLESHTGELFF,TGTGCCGGCAGCCTAGAGAGTCACACCGGGGAGCTGTTTTTT
TRBJ2-5,TRBV2,NA,many,CASRADVGETQYF,TGTGCCAGCAGGGCGGATGTGGGGGAGACCCAGTACTTC
TRBJ2-2,TRBV5-4,NA,once,CASSPGQVNAGELFF,TGTGCCAGCAGCCCGGGACAAGTGAACGCCGGGGAGCTGTTTTTT
TRBJ2-1,TRBV4-1,TRBD2,NA,CASIQDRGGRARVRDEQFF,TGCGCCAGCATCCAAGACCGGGGAGGGAGGGCCAGGGTTCGCGATGAGCAGTTCTTC
TRBJ1-1,TRBV7-9,TRBD1,NA,CASSLRDSDTEVFF,TGTGCCAGCAGTTTACGGGACAGCGACACTGAAGTTTTCTTT
TRBJ2-1,TRBV11-3,TRBD2,once,CAGSLGREGLDEHFF,TGTGCCGGCAGCTTAGGGCGGGAGGGTCTCGATGAGCACTTCTTC
TRBJ2-1,TRBV11-1,NA,NA,CASRKKMRMRGDKQFF,TGTGCCAGCAGAAAAAAGATGAGGATGCGAGGGGATAAGCAGTTCTTC
TRBJ1-4,TRBV12-3/TRBV12-4,NA,NA,CASSLARTEKLFF,TGTGCCAGCAGTTTAGCCAGGACTGAAAAACTGTTTTTT
TRBJ2-5,TRBV29-1,NA,NA,CSVAPLLGKGETQYF,TGCAGCGTTGCCCCTCTTCTGGGAAAGGGAGAGACCCAATACTTC
TRBJ1-2,TRBV7-2,NA,NA,CASSLPQDSYGYTF,TGTGCCAGCAGCTTACCCCAGGACAGCTATGGCTACACCTTC